Included here is one T cell receptor beta chain sequence, with context. Deep level was the assay's run setting. Method: immunoSEQ multiplex PCR; TCRdb's copy keeps in-frame clones and lacks some. The profile shows 2.3 million or so clones, more than 80% of them singletons. The data derive from a study of shared clonotypes between healthy human individuals. Study-wide background: Sampling drew on donors who were a couple of women and three men aged 18 to 49.

Healthy HIV-negative adults with no recent acute infections or vaccinations were recruited as donors. The CDR3 is 17 residues long. Germline V gene sequence: CDR1 MNHEY, CDR2 SMNVEV (reference sequence). Trimming stripped 5 bases from V and 1 base from J, with 19 bases between. Sequenced input: naive CD4+ T cells from PBMCs. The subset here: CD45RA+ positively selected. The clonotype was recovered from a man aged 18-30 years in good health. Some clones in this sample may be carry-over from other donors' samples. The chain employs TRBV27 and TRBJ2-3; D could derive from TRBD1 or TRBD2 (5 bases each). The CDR3: CASSPPSLLGGTDTQYF. For the CDR3, the DNA is TGTGCCAGCAGTCCTCCTTCCTTATTGGGGGGCACAGATACGCAGTATTTT.